A single sample gave rise to the 10 T cell receptor beta chains below, sequenced in a study of blood T cell repertoires in COVID-19. The assay was immunoSEQ multiplex PCR, and TCRdb's table has in-frame clones only and misses some. The table shows approximately 140,000 clones, with 84% occurring only once. Sequenced: peripheral blood. Every receptor here comes from a man between 60 and 75 years old with acute or convalescent COVID-19.

The V gene is TRBV28, the J gene TRBJ2-7, with 10 nucleotides matching TRBD1. This CDR3 has 16 amino acids. Germline V CDR1 and CDR2: MDHEN, SYDVKM. V gave up 3 bases and J gave up 0 bases; unmatched junction bases: 5. The CDR3 region is CASSLVGTGVSYEQYF. The CDR3 DNA sequence: TGTGCCAGCAGTTTGGTCGGGACAGGGGTCTCCTACGAGCAGTACTTC.

This chain uses TRBV7-3 with TRBJ2-5; 7 bases map to TRBD2. V shed 5 bases and J 4 bases; nucleotides not matched to a gene: 7. This CDR3 region has 14 residues. CDR1 and CDR2 from the germline V gene are SGHTA and FQGTGA. CDR3 region: CASSLTSWGETQYF. The CDR3 nucleotides are TGTGCCAGCAGCCTGACTAGCTGGGGAGAGACCCAGTACTTC.

The chain is built from TRBV30 and TRBJ1-5, with 8 bases identical to TRBD1. The V gene end was trimmed by 4 bases and the J gene end by 5 bases; junction bases not matched to a gene: 7. The CDR3 runs to 14 residues. Germline loops: CDR1 GTSNPN, CDR2 SVGIG (reference sequence). Here the CDR3 reads CAWKGQGQHQPQHF. The CDR3 DNA reads TGTGCCTGGAAAGGACAGGGCCAACATCAGCCCCAGCATTTT.

The V and J genes are TRBV7-9 and TRBJ1-2; D may be TRBD1 (5 bases). This CDR3 comprises 14 residues. Germline V gene data show CDR1 as SEHNR and CDR2 as FQNEAQ (reference sequence). Deletions cut 5 bases from V and 4 bases from J, with 14 bases between. The CDR3 loop reads CASSPGLLLYGYTF. Here the CDR3 DNA reads TGTGCCAGCAGCCCGGGACTTCTACTCTATGGCTACACCTTC.

This clone was seen only once. The chain combines TRBV7-9 with TRBJ1-2, with 9 bases fitting TRBD1. Germline trimming cut 5 bases from V and 6 bases from J; bases unmatched to any gene: 7. This CDR3 comprises 14 residues. Germline values: CDR1 SEHNR, CDR2 FQNEAQ (reference sequence). Here the CDR3 reads CASSTWTGEDGYTF. The CDR3 nucleotides are TGTGCCAGCAGCACGTGGACAGGGGAGGATGGCTACACCTTC. The full variable domain, its missing parts supplied by reference TRBV7-9 and TRBJ1-2, is DTGVSQNPRHKITKRGQNVTFRCDPISEHNRLYWYRQTLGQGPEFLTYFQNEAQLEKSRLLSDRFSAERPKGSFSTLEIQRTEQGDSAMYLCASSTWTGEDGYTFGSGTRLTVV.

This clone was seen once. The chain uses TRBV10-1 and TRBJ2-2; the match to TRBD1 covers 7 bases. V trimming: 6 bases; J trimming: 4 bases; junction bases outside the gene matches: 8. Germline V gene sequence: CDR1 WNHNN, CDR2 SYGVQD (reference sequence). The CDR3 runs 15 residues. The CDR3 nucleotides are TGCGCCAGCAGCACAGGGGCCGGTGTCACCGGGGAGCTGTTTTTT. This sequence encodes CASSTGAGVTGELFF.

The rearrangement links TRBV25-1 to TRBJ2-7, with a tentative D call TRBD2 (5 bases). CDR1 and CDR2 (germline): MGHDK, SYGVNS. With 4 bases removed from V and 5 bases from J, the gap between germline ends came to 12 bases. The length of the CDR3 is 13 residues. The CDR3 DNA reads as TGTGCCAGCAGTGGGGCGGGTAGCCACGAGCAGTACTTC. This sequence encodes CASSGAGSHEQYF.

The gene calls are TRBV10-2 and TRBJ2-3; D gene ambiguous. With 1 base removed from V and 3 bases from J, the gap between germline ends came to 8 bases. This CDR3 is built from 14 residues. Germline loops: CDR1 WSHSY, CDR2 SAAADI. The CDR3 coding sequence is TGCGCCAGCAGTGAGTGGCAGATTACAGATACGCAGTATTTT. The encoded protein is CASSEWQITDTQYF.

The V and J genes are TRBV9 and TRBJ2-7; 8 bases are shared with TRBD2. Germline CDR1 SGDLS, CDR2 YYNGEE. Unmatched junction bases numbered 7, after V lost 1 base and J lost 7 bases. This CDR3 is built from 14 residues. The DNA for the CDR3 is TGTGCCAGCAGCGTAAGTGGACTAGCTACTGAGCAGTACTTC. This codes for CASSVSGLATEQYF.

This clone was observed a handful of times. The gene calls are TRBV6-2 or TRBV6-3 and TRBJ1-2, with a tentative D call TRBD1 (5 bases). The length of the CDR3 is 14 residues. Germline V lookup: CDR1 MNHEY, CDR2 SVGEGT. Between the trimmed V and J ends, which lost 2 bases and 6 bases, there was a span of 13 bases. The CDR3 sequence: CASSYTTGIDGYTF. The CDR3 region has the DNA TGTGCCAGCAGTTACACCACAGGAATCGATGGCTACACCTTC.